This TCR beta chain was found in a study of blood T cell repertoires in COVID-19. Study summary: PBMCs, B-cell-depleted T cells, or T cells were the source of the cDNA or gDNA that made up the material.

Germline V gene lookup returns CDR1 MNHEY and CDR2 SVGAGI. This CDR3 comprises 13 residues. Trimming pared 8 bases from V and 5 bases from J, leaving 10 bases between. TCRdb keeps only in-frame clones here, not all; method: immunoSEQ multiplex PCR. The table includes some 240,000 clones, roughly 84% detected once. This receptor was obtained from a woman in her thirties or forties who had recovered from COVID-19. Source material: peripheral blood. The chain links TRBV6-5 to TRBJ1-6; D gene ambiguous. CDR3 sequence reads: CASAILDNSPLHF. CDR3 coding DNA: TGTGCCAGCGCTATCTTGGATAATTCACCCCTCCACTTT.